A selection of T cell receptor beta chains follows, all from one sample in a study of CD8+CD57+ T cells in acquired aplastic anemia. TCRdb processed the reads anew with MiXCR; each CDR3 protein has one entry. The table has approximately 200,000 distinct CDR3 sequences, 64% seen once. Sequenced sample: sorted CD4+, CD8+, or CD8+CD57+ T cells (not recorded which) from PBMCs. Every receptor here comes from a human donor with severe aplastic anemia or a healthy control (not recorded which). Both conserved end residues are part of each CDR3. The order of the fields is V gene, D gene, J gene, CDR3 protein, CDR3 DNA. D genes are given only for firm matches.

TRBV20-1	TRBD1	TRBJ1-2	CSAKPMTGGARGYTF	TGCAGTGCTAAACCGATGACAGGGGGGGCGCGGGGCTACACCTTC
TRBV19	NA	TRBJ1-2	CASSFPGNYGYTF	TGTGCCAGTAGTTTTCCAGGGAACTATGGCTACACCTTC
TRBV20-1	NA	TRBJ2-7	CSASSGTEAGEQYF	TGCAGTGCTAGTTCCGGGACCGAGGCGGGGGAGCAGTACTTC
TRBV24-1	NA	TRBJ2-5	CATSEGAQETQYF	TGTGCCACCAGTGAAGGGGCCCAAGAGACCCAGTACTTC
TRBV5-1	NA	TRBJ1-1	CSSSLSRGNTEAFF	TGCTCCAGCAGCTTGTCTCGGGGGAACACTGAAGCTTTCTTT
TRBV7-9	NA	TRBJ1-2	CASSLTGGTHSYTF	TGTGCCAGCAGCTTAACGGGGGGAACCCATAGCTACACCTTC
TRBV15	NA	TRBJ2-7	CATSRDLRHVPYEQYF	TGTGCCACCAGCAGAGATCTCCGACACGTACCCTACGAGCAGTACTTC
TRBV7-2	NA	TRBJ1-5	CASSLAGYSNQPQHF	TGTGCCAGCAGCTTAGCCGGGTATAGCAATCAGCCCCAGCATTTT
TRBV7-2	NA	TRBJ2-3	CASSLTFTGTRTDTQYF	TGTGCCAGCAGCTTGACATTTACCGGGACCAGGACAGATACGCAGTATTTT
TRBV19	TRBD2	TRBJ2-5	CASSISRLAGFETQYF	TGTGCCAGTAGTATTTCCCGACTAGCGGGATTCGAGACCCAGTACTTC